These 27 T cell receptor beta chains share one sample of origin, sequenced in a study of blood T cells in healthy people across ages. A J-beta primer mix and a sample-barcoded 5' primer were used in a second PCR of roughly 6 to 11 cycles. MiXCR was run by TCRdb on the 5' RACE reads, yielding one entry per CDR3 protein. Of around 800,000 distinct CDR3 sequences detected, under 45% appear once; the ten largest clones hold around 21%. Material for sequencing was blood. Source of these receptors: a man in his 60s in good health.

This clonotype was seen more than once but under ten times. The CDR3 loop is CSANHHSTWDEQYF. The DNA for the CDR3 is TGCAGTGCCAACCATCACTCTACTTGGGACGAGCAGTACTTC. This chain uses TRBV20-1 with TRBJ2-7, with unresolved D. The CDR3 runs to 14 residues. In germline, CDR1 is DFQATT, CDR2 SNEGSKA (reference sequence). V lost 6 bases to trimming and J lost 5 bases, with 20 bases between them.

This clonotype was counted many times. The rearrangement joins TRBV24-1 to TRBJ2-1; D may correspond to TRBD1 or TRBD2 (5 bases each). V lost 3 bases and J lost 7, with 18 bases in between. Germline loops: CDR1 KGHDR, CDR2 SFDVKD. The CDR3 runs to 16 residues. The CDR3 DNA reads TGTGCCACCAGTGATCCCTCGGGGCAGGGTGGGAATGAGCAGTTCTTC. Translating it yields CATSDPSGQGGNEQFF.

This chain links TRBV12-3 or TRBV12-4 with TRBJ2-7; 10 nucleotides agree with TRBD1. V shed 5 bases, J shed 5 bases, and the junction held 9 bases outside the gene matches. This CDR3 has 15 amino acids. The CDR3 here is CASSPLGTGVDEQYF. CDR3 sequence (DNA): TGTGCCAGCAGTCCCTTAGGGACAGGGGTCGACGAGCAGTACTTC.

The genes are TRBV29-1 and TRBJ1-1; 7 nucleotides line up with TRBD1. Per germline, CDR1 SQVTM and CDR2 ANQGSEA. The trim removed 0 bases at V and 1 base at J, leaving 5 bases unmatched. This CDR3 spans 15 amino acids. In DNA, the CDR3 is TGCAGCGTTGAAGATGGTCGGACAGGGAACACTGAAGCTTTCTTT. This sequence encodes CSVEDGRTGNTEAFF.

The table lists this clonotype with a few counts. The rearrangement joins TRBV20-1 to TRBJ2-5; D gene ambiguous. From germline, CDR1 is DFQATT and CDR2 SNEGSKA (reference sequence). The V end lost 0 bases, the J end lost 1 base, and 9 bases lay between the germline ends. This CDR3 has 14 amino acids. The CDR3 nucleotides are TGCAGTGCTAGAGATGGAGCTCCCCAAGAGACCCAGTACTTC. Protein sequence: CSARDGAPQETQYF.

The chain links TRBV5-1 to TRBJ1-2, with D perhaps matching TRBD1 (5 bases). CDR3 size: 14 residues. The V gene's germline CDR1 is SGHRS and CDR2 YFSETQ. V was pared by 5 bases and J by 5 bases, with 16 bases between. The CDR3 DNA reads TGCGCCAGCAGTTCCCGGGACGGCGATTATGGCTACACCTTC. Amino acid sequence: CASSSRDGDYGYTF.

Only a few counts were recorded for this clonotype. The chain is built from TRBV6-2 or TRBV6-3 and TRBJ2-7; D remains ambiguous. V was clipped by 9 bases and J by 1 base, with 16 bases between them. CDR3 length equals 14 residues. CDR1 and CDR2 from the germline V gene are MNHEY and SVGEGT. CDR3 loop: CASTDDISSYEQYF. In DNA form, the CDR3 reads TGTGCCAGTACCGATGACATATCTTCCTACGAGCAGTACTTC.

The chain joins TRBV20-1 to TRBJ2-1; D is undetermined. Germline CDR1 reads DFQATT; CDR2 reads SNEGSKA (reference sequence). Trimming cost V 3 bases and J 10 bases, with 13 bases left between them. This CDR3 has 12 amino acids. DNA for the CDR3: TGCAGTGCTAGCCCCAGATCCTACGAGCAGTTCTTC. Translation gives CSASPRSYEQFF.

The rearrangement joins TRBV20-1 to TRBJ2-1; 8 bases are shared with TRBD1. CDR1 and CDR2 (germline): DFQATT, SNEGSKA (reference sequence). J was trimmed by 0 bases and V by 6 bases; bases with no gene match: 7. The CDR3 length is 15 residues. The CDR3 DNA is TGCAGTGCGCCCAGGGGGCCTAACTCCTACAATGAGCAGTTCTTC. Protein: CSAPRGPNSYNEQFF.

This sequence joins TRBV5-8 and TRBJ1-6; no reliable D call. Trimming took 0 bases from V and 9 from J, leaving 1 base between them. Germline-derived CDR1 and CDR2 are SGHTS and YDEGEE. The CDR3 length is 11 residues. CDR3 protein: CASSLVSPLHF. The CDR3 DNA sequence: TGTGCCAGCAGCTTGGTTTCACCCCTCCACTTT.

CDR3 DNA: TGTGCCAGCAGCCAAGAGGGGGGCGGTTTCTCTGGGGCCAACGTCCTGACTTTC. Translating gives CASSQEGGGFSGANVLTF. The V call is TRBV3-1, the J call TRBJ2-6; D might be TRBD1 or TRBD2, each matching 6 bases. Germline CDR1 reads LGHDT; CDR2 reads YNNKEL (reference sequence). Trimming pared 0 bases from V and 0 bases from J, leaving 12 bases between. The CDR3 is 18 amino acids.

The J gene is TRBJ1-4, the V gene TRBV30, with TRBD1 matching over 9 bases. This CDR3 spans 15 amino acids. The ends lost 1 base at V and 4 bases at J; junction bases unmatched: 4. Germline assignment: CDR1 GTSNPN and CDR2 SVGIG (reference sequence). The CDR3 loop reads CAWSDRGRGNEKLFF. DNA for the CDR3: TGTGCCTGGAGTGACAGGGGGCGCGGTAATGAAAAACTGTTTTTT.

This clonotype was detected only a few times. A much more abundant neighbour one base away suggests this may be a read error. This sequence joins TRBV10-3 and TRBJ2-1; the D gene is possibly TRBD1 (6 bases). The end of the DNA fits TRBJ2-7 better, so the J call may be wrong. The CDR3 runs 16 residues. Germline assignment: CDR1 ENHRY and CDR2 SYGVKD. DNA of the CDR3: TGTGCCATCAGTGATTCTACAGGGTTTCTCCGCAATGAGCAGTACTTC. Residues: CAISDSTGFLRNEQYF.

This clonotype was counted a few times. The gene calls are TRBV5-1 and TRBJ2-1, with 7 bases lining up with TRBD2. Germline lookup yields CDR1 SGHRS and CDR2 YFSETQ. V dropped 0 bases and J dropped 8; count of bases not matched to a gene: 5. The CDR3 loop spans 14 amino acids. This chain's CDR3 is CASSLGTRIDEQFF. Written as DNA, the CDR3 is TGCGCCAGCAGCTTGGGGACTAGAATCGATGAGCAGTTCTTC. Looking up the rest from reference TRBV5-1 and TRBJ2-1 gives the full variable domain: KAGVTQTPRYLIKTRGQQVTLSCSPISGHRSVSWYQQTPGQGLQFLFEYFSETQRNKGNFPGRFSGRQFSNSRSEMNVSTLELGDSALYLCASSLGTRIDEQFFGPGTRLTVL.

The chain combines TRBV7-2 with TRBJ2-1, with D perhaps assigned TRBD1 or TRBD2 (6 bases each). Trimming took off 5 bases at V and 9 bases at J, with 20 bases between the two ends. The V gene's germline CDR1 is SGHTA and CDR2 FQGNSA. The length of the CDR3 is 15 residues. The CDR3 nucleotides are TGTGCCAGCAGCCCCCCTAGCGCGCGAGGGGGTGAGCAGTTCTTC. Amino acids: CASSPPSARGGEQFF.

The V and J genes are TRBV10-3 and TRBJ1-1, with D maybe TRBD1 (5 bases). The CDR3 runs 11 residues. V was shortened by 10 bases and J by 1 base, with 7 bases between the two germline ends. Germline V gene lookup returns CDR1 ENHRY and CDR2 SYGVKD. CDR3 protein: CATGGNTEAFF. CDR3 bases: TGTGCCACCGGGGGGAACACTGAAGCTTTCTTT.

This clonotype was detected only a few times. The junction departs from the called germline gene at one end, perhaps through a read error. The chain recombines TRBV5-1 with TRBJ2-1; possible D gene TRBD2, 5 bases. The CDR3 runs 13 residues. Germline assignment: CDR1 SGHRS and CDR2 YFSETQ. The chain's CDR3 is CASSLGLANEQFF. CDR3 in DNA: TGTGCCAGCAGCTTAGGGCTAGCCAATGAGCAGTTCTTC.

The V and J genes are TRBV7-2 and TRBJ2-1; 9 nucleotides agree with TRBD2. Trimming cost V 6 bases and J 3 bases; bases outside gene matches: 3. The CDR3 sequence is 14 residues long. Germline CDR1 is SGHTA and CDR2 is FQGNSA. The CDR3 DNA reads TGTGCCAGCAGAAGCGGGGGGTACTACAATGAGCAGTTCTTC. Translating gives CASRSGGYYNEQFF.

V gene TRBV6-2 or TRBV6-3 combines with J gene TRBJ2-7; perhaps TRBD1 as D (6 bases). The J call may not be correct, given that the DNA end is closer to TRBJ2-5. The CDR3 length is 15 residues. CDR1 is MNHEY and CDR2 is SVGEGT in the germline V gene. The CDR3 protein is CASRMLQGSQETQYF. The CDR3 coding sequence is TGTGCCAGCAGAATGCTACAGGGTAGTCAAGAGACCCAGTACTTC.

The chain links TRBV4-1 to TRBJ1-4, with TRBD1 matching 7 bases. Looked up from germline, CDR1 is MGHRA and CDR2 is YSYEKL. The CDR3 is made up of 14 amino acids. Germline trimming cut 2 bases from V and 8 bases from J; bases unmatched to any gene: 5. CDR3 nucleotides: TGCGCCAGCAGCCAACCCAGGGGGTTAGAAAAACTGTTTTTT. It codes for CASSQPRGLEKLFF.

There are a few counts of this clonotype. V usage is TRBV6-1 and J usage is TRBJ1-2; TRBD1 might be the D (5 bases). The germline V gene has CDR1 MNHNS and CDR2 SASEGT. V lost 6 bases, J lost 2 bases, and 16 bases lay in between. CDR3 length: 15 residues. The CDR3 nucleotides read TGTGCCAGCAGAAACCCGGGCGGGGCCAACTATGGCTACACCTTC. Translation gives CASRNPGGANYGYTF.

The chain links TRBV5-5 to TRBJ2-3, with D unclear. The CDR3 runs to 12 residues. Germline CDR1 and CDR2: SGHKS and YYEKEE (reference sequence). The V end lost 4 bases, the J end lost 8 bases, and 11 bases lay between the germline ends. DNA for the CDR3: TGTGCCAGCAGCGCGGAAGATAGTACGCAGTATTTT. Protein product: CASSAEDSTQYF. Looking up the rest from reference TRBV5-5 and TRBJ2-3 gives the full variable domain: DAGVTQSPTHLIKTRGQQVTLRCSPISGHKSVSWYQQVLGQGPQFIFQYYEKEERGRGNFPDRFSARQFPNYSSELNVNALLLGDSALYLCASSAEDSTQYFGPGTRLTVL.

As regards this clonotype: A single base separates this from a much larger clone, so it may be a read error. The genes are TRBV29-1 and TRBJ2-5; D is undetermined. The J call could be wrong; TRBJ2-7 is a better fit for the DNA end. The germline V gene has CDR1 SQVTM and CDR2 ANQGSEA. The length of the CDR3 is 10 residues. The CDR3 region is CSVSSYEQYF. The CDR3 DNA is TGCAGCGTTAGCAGCTACGAGCAGTACTTC.

The chain carries TRBV4-3 and TRBJ1-6, with D hard to call. The V gene lost 1 base and the J gene lost 5 bases, with 6 bases spanning the gap. CDR1 and CDR2 from the germline V gene are LGHNA and YSLEER. This CDR3 contains 14 residues. CDR3 protein: CASSQGENNSPLHF. In DNA, the CDR3 is TGCGCCAGCAGCCAAGGGGAGAATAATTCACCCCTCCACTTT.

This chain's CDR3 is CASSYSAQAIEQYF. In nucleotides, the CDR3 is TGTGCCAGCAGTTACTCGGCACAGGCGATCGAGCAGTACTTC. The rearrangement joins TRBV6-2 or TRBV6-3 to TRBJ2-5; D possibly corresponds to TRBD1 (5 bases). Gene TRBJ2-7 matches the end of the DNA better, so the J call may be wrong. Per germline, CDR1 MNHEY and CDR2 SVGEGT. The CDR3 length is 14 residues.

This chain joins TRBV6-5 and TRBJ2-1; maybe TRBD1 (5 bases). CDR1 is MNHEY and CDR2 is SVGAGI in the germline V gene. The CDR3 runs 13 residues. V was clipped by 8 bases and J by 12 bases, with 20 bases between them. CDR3 loop: CASPSSTGKSQFF. The CDR3 DNA reads as TGTGCCAGCCCTTCCTCTACAGGAAAATCGCAGTTCTTC.

This chain connects TRBV27 to TRBJ2-4; 7 bases match TRBD1. CDR1 MNHEY and CDR2 SMNVEV come from the germline V gene (reference sequence). CDR3 size: 15 residues. V gave up 7 bases and J gave up 3 bases; unmatched junction bases: 9. This CDR3 is CASKPGGMGKNIQYF. Here the CDR3 DNA reads TGTGCCAGCAAGCCAGGGGGTATGGGCAAAAACATTCAGTACTTC.